The 22 T cell receptor beta chains given below trace back to one sample, sequenced in a study of OX40 agonist ivuxolimab in advanced cancers. The method was immunoSEQ multiplex PCR; TCRdb's version includes in-frame clones alone and lacks a portion of them. Among 25,000 to 30,000 clones, approximately 78% were seen once, and the ten largest hold approximately 20%. The starting material was CD4+ or CD8+ T cells sorted from blood, obtained in a trial of the OX40 agonist ivuxolimab. The receptors here all came from an adult with an advanced solid tumor such as melanoma, head and neck, liver or kidney cancer.

The J gene is TRBJ2-1, the V gene TRBV19; weak D call: TRBD1 (5 bases). The CDR3 has 14 amino acids. The ends were cut back, 7 bases at V and 0 bases at J, with 10 bases in the middle. Germline V gene lookup returns CDR1 LNHDA and CDR2 SQIVND (reference sequence). CDR3 protein: CASTPDNSYNEQFF. As DNA, the CDR3 is TGTGCCAGTACCCCGGACAACTCCTACAATGAGCAGTTCTTC.

V gene TRBV10-2 combines with J gene TRBJ2-1, with 9 bases matching TRBD2. The CDR3 loop spans 15 amino acids. The germline CDR1 and CDR2 sequences are WSHSY and SAAADI. J gave up 3 bases and V 5 bases, and 5 bases lay outside the gene matches. In DNA, the CDR3 is TGCGCCAGCAGTCCGGGACTAGCAGACTACAATGAGCAGTTCTTC. It yields the protein CASSPGLADYNEQFF.

This chain joins TRBV7-9 and TRBJ2-5; D is ambiguous. V lost 5 bases and J 5 bases, leaving 12 bases between the germline ends. This CDR3 has 13 residues. From germline, CDR1 is SEHNR and CDR2 FQNEAQ (reference sequence). The CDR3 nucleotides are TGTGCCAGCAGCGACCGAAGGCGGGAGACCCAGTACTTC. Translated: CASSDRRRETQYF.

The rearrangement uses TRBV4-1 and TRBJ2-7; 7 nucleotides line up with TRBD1. Germline CDR1 and CDR2: MGHRA and YSYEKL. Trimming removed 2 bases from V and 2 bases from J; junction bases left unmatched: 3. This CDR3 spans 14 amino acids. For the CDR3, the DNA is TGCGCCAGCAGCCAATTACAGGGGACCTACGAGCAGTACTTC. It encodes CASSQLQGTYEQYF.

The chain employs TRBV7-9 and TRBJ2-7; maybe TRBD1 (5 bases). Germline V gene sequence: CDR1 SEHNR, CDR2 FQNEAQ (reference sequence). The CDR3 consists of 13 residues. V shed 6 bases and J shed 3 bases, with 12 bases lying between them. This CDR3 is CASSKAQVYEQYF. The CDR3 DNA is TGTGCCAGCAGTAAGGCACAGGTCTACGAGCAGTACTTC.

The V and J genes are TRBV4-1 and TRBJ2-2; no reliable D call. Germline V lookup: CDR1 MGHRA, CDR2 YSYEKL. CDR3 length: 11 residues. V was pared by 7 bases and J by 4 bases, with 4 bases between. CDR3 sequence: CASTTTGELFF. CDR3 sequence (DNA): TGCGCCAGCACCACCACCGGGGAGCTGTTTTTT.

This clone was observed a single time. Written as DNA, the CDR3 is TGCGCCAGCAGCTTGGTCAGGGACAAGAATCAGCCCCAGCATTTT. It yields the protein CASSLVRDKNQPQHF. The genes are TRBV5-1 and TRBJ1-5; perhaps TRBD1 as D (6 bases). Germline loops: CDR1 SGHRS, CDR2 YFSETQ. V lost 0 bases, J lost 4 bases, and 11 bases lay in between. The CDR3 has 15 amino acids.

The chain has TRBV5-5 and TRBJ1-2; 7 bases are shared with TRBD1. Per germline, CDR1 SGHKS and CDR2 YYEKEE (reference sequence). The CDR3 has 13 amino acids. The junction had 7 bases not matched to a gene; V was cut back by 3 bases and J by 8 bases. This chain's CDR3 is CASSYRQGEGYTF. CDR3 DNA sequence: TGTGCCAGCAGCTACCGACAGGGCGAGGGCTACACCTTC.

In this sample, this clone turned up a few times. V is TRBV5-1 and J is TRBJ1-2; unclear D gene. Per the germline V gene, CDR1 is SGHRS and CDR2 is YFSETQ. The CDR3 has 12 residues. V shed 1 base and J shed 4 bases, with 5 bases lying between them. CDR3 nucleotide sequence: TGCGCCAGCAGCTTGTACGGCTATGGCTACACCTTC. Its translation: CASSLYGYGYTF. Supplemented by reference TRBV5-1 and TRBJ1-2, the full variable domain reads KAGVTQTPRYLIKTRGQQVTLSCSPISGHRSVSWYQQTPGQGLQFLFEYFSETQRNKGNFPGRFSGRQFSNSRSEMNVSTLELGDSALYLCASSLYGYGYTFGSGTRLTVV.

V usage is TRBV29-1 and J usage is TRBJ1-1; D remains unclear. Germline loops: CDR1 SQVTM, CDR2 ANQGSEA. V dropped 6 bases and J dropped 5 bases, with 13 bases sitting between them. The CDR3 covers 12 residues. The CDR3 coding sequence is TGCAGCGTAACCATCGGGTGGACTGAAGCTTTCTTT. It specifies CSVTIGWTEAFF.

This chain joins TRBV27 and TRBJ2-1; 8 bases are a match to TRBD2. The CDR3 contains 17 residues. Germline V gene lookup returns CDR1 MNHEY and CDR2 SMNVEV (reference sequence). Germline trimming cut 5 bases from V and 7 bases from J; bases unmatched to any gene: 16. In nucleotides, the CDR3 is TGTGCCAGCAGTCCATTAAGCGGGAGCGCGGGCGGAAATGAGCAGTTCTTC. As protein: CASSPLSGSAGGNEQFF.

This chain uses TRBV30 with TRBJ2-2; weak D call: TRBD2 (5 bases). The V gene lost 2 bases and the J gene lost 8 bases, with 12 bases spanning the gap. This CDR3 is 13 amino acids long. The germline gives CDR1 GTSNPN, CDR2 SVGIG (reference sequence). In DNA, the CDR3 is TGTGCCTGGAGTTTCGGGGTCCCGGGGGAGCTGTTTTTT. Translation gives CAWSFGVPGELFF.

This clone is medium-sized (0.01 to 0.1%) in the sample. The chain couples TRBV29-1 to TRBJ2-7; a possible D gene is TRBD2 (6 bases). The CDR3 runs 13 residues. V lost 7 bases and J 4 bases, leaving 17 bases between the germline ends. Germline lookup yields CDR1 SQVTM and CDR2 ANQGSEA. The CDR3 DNA follows: TGCAGCGGATCGACGGGGGAGCCGTACGAGCAGTACTTC. This translates into CSGSTGEPYEQYF.

The chain has TRBV28 and TRBJ2-7; D not certain. Trimming pared 5 bases from V and 5 bases from J, leaving 13 bases between. Germline CDR1 and CDR2: MDHEN and SYDVKM. The CDR3 extends over 13 amino acids. The CDR3 region has the DNA TGTGCCAGCAGTAGATTGGGAATCGACGAGCAGTACTTC. It encodes CASSRLGIDEQYF.

A single count supports this clone. V gene TRBV13 combines with J gene TRBJ2-5; D possibly corresponds to TRBD1 (6 bases). The germline V and J ends were trimmed by 4 bases and 1 base, with 25 bases remaining between them. Germline V gene sequence: CDR1 PRHDT, CDR2 FYEKMQ (reference sequence). CDR3 size: 19 residues. Here the CDR3 DNA reads TGTGCCAGCAGCTCGGGGATTTTAGCGCCACAGGACAGCCAAGAGACCCAGTACTTC. Its translation: CASSSGILAPQDSQETQYF.

V and J are TRBV4-1 and TRBJ2-1; a possible D gene is TRBD2 (6 bases). The V gene lost 1 base and the J gene lost 7 bases, with 17 bases spanning the gap. The CDR3 totals 16 residues. Germline CDR1 and CDR2: MGHRA and YSYEKL. The CDR3 here is CASSQALGLPRNEQFF. The CDR3 DNA is TGCGCCAGCAGCCAAGCGCTGGGACTCCCAAGGAATGAGCAGTTCTTC.

The chain joins TRBV27 to TRBJ1-1; 9 nucleotides align to TRBD1. Germline V lookup: CDR1 MNHEY, CDR2 SMNVEV (reference sequence). There are 15 residues in the CDR3. Losses at the gene ends were 5 bases for V and 5 bases for J; bases not matched to a gene: 9. In nucleotides, the CDR3 is TGTGCCAGCAGTCCTCACAGGGGGCGTAGAACTGAAGCTTTCTTT. Its translation: CASSPHRGRRTEAFF.

This clone was observed a single time. The rearrangement uses TRBV6-6 and TRBJ2-5; a weak D match, TRBD1 (6 bases). Germline-derived CDR1 and CDR2 are MNHNY and SVGAGI (reference sequence). This CDR3 is built from 13 residues. V was clipped by 5 bases and J by 5 bases, with 12 bases between them. In DNA, the CDR3 is TGTGCCAGCAGTAAGGACAGCTGGGAGACCCAGTACTTC. It specifies CASSKDSWETQYF.

This clone turned up a few times. The CDR3: CASSVDDSSPGEQYF. The CDR3 bases are TGTGCCAGCAGCGTAGATGACTCTTCCCCGGGTGAGCAGTACTTC. The V and J genes are TRBV9 and TRBJ2-7, with D unclear. Germline-derived CDR1 and CDR2 are SGDLS and YYNGEE. CDR3 length: 15 amino acids. V was trimmed by 0 bases and J by 7 bases, leaving 17 bases between them.

J is TRBJ2-7 and V is TRBV4-1; D may be TRBD1 (6 bases). The CDR3 runs 15 residues. V was trimmed by 5 bases and J by 5 bases, leaving 19 bases between them. Germline lookup yields CDR1 MGHRA and CDR2 YSYEKL. CDR3 sequence (DNA): TGCGCCAGCAGCTTAACAGGGACCGGGCGCGACGAGCAGTACTTC. Amino acid sequence: CASSLTGTGRDEQYF.

The chain links TRBV4-1 to TRBJ2-7; possible D gene TRBD1, 5 bases. The CDR3 sequence is 13 residues long. CDR1 is MGHRA and CDR2 is YSYEKL in the germline V gene. The ends were cut back, 3 bases at V and 7 bases at J, with 13 bases in the middle. The CDR3 spells CASSHTGSEEQYF. The CDR3 nucleotides are TGCGCCAGCAGCCACACAGGATCGGAAGAGCAGTACTTC.

The rearrangement joins TRBV29-1 to TRBJ1-2, with a tentative D call TRBD1 (6 bases). The germline V and J ends were trimmed by 2 bases and 4 bases, with 8 bases remaining between them. Germline V gene lookup returns CDR1 SQVTM and CDR2 ANQGSEA. This CDR3 contains 12 residues. CDR3 DNA sequence: TGCAGCGTTGAATCACAGGGCTATGGCTACACCTTC. This sequence encodes CSVESQGYGYTF.